These 8 T cell receptor beta chains were all obtained from the same sample, sequenced in a study of Ad26.COV2.S vaccination and SARS-CoV-2 variants. Regarding treatment: approximately 18 received Ad26.COV2.S at low or high dose, single or two shots; 5 received placebo; per-sample allocation not given. Material that was analyzed had been drawn on day 63 after the first vaccine or placebo injection. This table comes from immunoSEQ multiplex PCR, and its TCRdb copy is limited to in-frame clones, with some not included. The sample records approximately 340,000 clones, around 84% being singletons. Sequenced material: peripheral blood, taken in a trial of Ad26.COV2.S vaccine versus placebo. Receptor source: a person aged 18 to 59 who received the Ad26.COV2.S COVID-19 vaccine or a placebo.

The chain joins TRBV24-1 to TRBJ2-1; 10 positions match TRBD2. Germline CDR1 is KGHDR and CDR2 is SFDVKD. The V and J ends lost 4 bases and 8 bases, in that order; junction bases with no gene match: 7. The CDR3 is made up of 15 amino acids. CDR3 region: CATSDQSGRADEQFF. The CDR3, as DNA: TGTGCCACCAGTGACCAAAGCGGGAGGGCCGATGAGCAGTTCTTC.

This chain links TRBV7-9 with TRBJ2-7, with D possibly being TRBD2 (7 bases). V lost 4 bases and J 0 bases, leaving 16 bases between the germline ends. The CDR3 is 16 residues long. Germline CDR1 is SEHNR and CDR2 is FQNEAQ (reference sequence). The CDR3, as DNA: TGTGCCAGCAGCTCCTCCGCGGGGGCTCTCTCCTACGAGCAGTACTTC. Protein product: CASSSSAGALSYEQYF.

This clone was recorded only once. The J gene is TRBJ2-5, the V gene TRBV7-8; TRBD2 agrees at 7 bases. Germline CDR1 SGHVS, CDR2 FQNEAQ. CDR3 length equals 15 residues. V trimming: 3 bases; J trimming: 1 base; junction bases outside the gene matches: 5. DNA of the CDR3: TGTGCCAGCAGCTTGTTCAGCGGGGTCCAAGAGACCCAGTACTTC. It encodes CASSLFSGVQETQYF.

The rearrangement uses TRBV29-1 and TRBJ2-3; a possible D gene is TRBD2 (6 bases). Per the germline V gene, CDR1 is SQVTM and CDR2 is ANQGSEA. V was trimmed by 6 bases and J by 2 bases, leaving 9 bases between them. The CDR3 is 12 amino acids. CDR3 DNA sequence: TGCAGCGTAGCTAGCGCCACAGATACGCAGTATTTT. It codes for CSVASATDTQYF.

This clone was counted a single time. The rearrangement links TRBV5-5 to TRBJ2-7, with D maybe TRBD1 (5 bases). V lost 0 bases and J lost 1, with 14 bases in between. This CDR3 comprises 16 residues. Germline CDR1 SGHKS, CDR2 YYEKEE (reference sequence). The CDR3 sequence is CASSLAVQVISYEQYF. The CDR3 DNA reads as TGTGCCAGCAGCTTGGCCGTACAGGTGATATCCTACGAGCAGTACTTC.

J is TRBJ2-1 and V is TRBV10-3, with 13 bases matching TRBD2. The CDR3 covers 18 residues. Germline-derived CDR1 and CDR2 are ENHRY and SYGVKD. After removal of 2 bases from V and 10 bases from J, the junction contained 14 bases not matched to a gene. CDR3 residues: CAISEPTPLAGGQREQFF. In DNA form, the CDR3 reads TGTGCCATCAGTGAGCCAACCCCACTAGCGGGGGGGCAGCGGGAGCAGTTCTTC.

This chain links TRBV19 with TRBJ2-1; 8 nucleotides line up with TRBD1. V lost 4 bases to trimming and J lost 5 bases; unmatched junction nucleotides: 10. This CDR3 has 16 amino acids. Per germline, CDR1 LNHDA and CDR2 SQIVND (reference sequence). As DNA, the CDR3 is TGTGCCAGTAGTAGCAGGGGGCTCATTGGGAACAATGAGCAGTTCTTC. Its protein is CASSSRGLIGNNEQFF.

The chain uses TRBV2 and TRBJ1-1; 7 bases match TRBD1. CDR1 SNHLY and CDR2 FYNNEI come from the germline V gene. This CDR3 has 15 residues. Trimming cost V 6 bases and J 3 bases; bases outside gene matches: 10. The CDR3 reads CASRIRDSYDTEAFF. CDR3 sequence (DNA): TGTGCCAGCAGAATCCGGGACAGTTATGACACTGAAGCTTTCTTT.